These 20 T cell receptor beta chains came from one sample sequenced in a study of CD8+ T cells in alopecia areata. Sorting relied on CD4, CD8alpha, NKG2D, NKG2ACE and other markers applied to pooled cutaneous lymph node cells. cDNA serving as the sequencing template came from extracted, reverse transcribed RNA. Some clones are missing from TCRdb's copy, which holds only in-frame ones; the method was immunoSEQ multiplex PCR. The sample holds approximately 19,000 clones, and no clone turns up only once. Sequencing used CD8+ T cells sorted from a lymph node. Every receptor here comes from a C3H/HeJ mouse with alopecia areata. Mouse MHC haplotype: H2-k.

This clone showed up many times. Gene names are mouse gene names. The read stops 4 residues short of the end of the CDR3; the missing end is completed from the germline J gene. This rearrangement joins TRBV19 to TRBJ2-1; perhaps TRBD1 as D (6 bases). The V gene's germline CDR1 is FNHDT and CDR2 SITEND (reference sequence). The CDR3 sequence is 13 residues long. The CDR3 bases that were read are TGTGCCAGCAGTTACAGGGAGGGAGCT. Its protein product is CASSYREGA. The CDR3 reads in full as CASSYREGAEQFF. Full variable domain (outside the CDR3, taken from reference TRBV19 and TRBJ2-1): GGIITQTPKFLIGQEGQKLTLKCQQNFNHDTMYWYRQDSGKGLRLIYYSITENDLQKGDLSEGYDASREKKSSFSLTVTSAQKNEMAVFLCASSYREGAEQFFGPGTRLTVL.

This clone showed up many times. Gene labels here are mouse ones. From the germline J gene comes the end of the CDR3, since the read stops 4 residues before it. J is TRBJ2-7 and V is TRBV16; TRBD1 aligns across 9 bases. The V gene's germline CDR1 is SGHSA and CDR2 FRNQAP. The CDR3 has 15 residues. V lost 5 bases, J lost 3 bases, and 8 bases stayed unmatched. The CDR3 region is CASSPGTGPLYEQYF. CDR3 DNA (partial): TGTGCAAGCAGCCCAGGGACAGGGCCCCTCTAT.

This clone occurred a few times. The genes are named according to mouse. Sequencing ends 4 residues short of the CDR3 end; the germline J gene provides the rest. The chain links TRBV17 to TRBJ2-1; D is perhaps TRBD1 (6 bases). Germline V lookup: CDR1 MNHDT, CDR2 YYDKIL. The CDR3 is made up of 12 amino acids. Partial CDR3 DNA: TGTGCTAGCAGTAGACAGGGGGCT. Its translation is CASSRQGA. The whole CDR3 sequence reads CASSRQGAEQFF.

Note on this clone: Any gene name here is a mouse gene name. From the germline J gene comes the end of the CDR3, since the read stops 4 residues before it. This sequence joins TRBV1 and TRBJ2-1; a possible D gene is TRBD2 (7 bases). This CDR3 is 15 amino acids long. V lost 3 bases, J lost 3 bases, and 12 bases lay in between. Germline lookup yields CDR1 NSQYPW and CDR2 LRSPGD (reference sequence). Incomplete CDR3 DNA: TGCACCTGCAGTGCGCCGGGGGGCCCCTATGCT. It specifies CTCSAPGGPYA. The CDR3 reads in full as CTCSAPGGPYAEQFF. Variable domain in full (rest from reference TRBV1 and TRBJ2-1): VTLLEQNPRWRLVPRGQAVNLRCILKNSQYPWMSWYQQDLQKQLQWLFTLRSPGDKEVKSLPGADYLATRVTDTELRLQVANMSQGRTLYCTCSAPGGPYAEQFFGPGTRLTVL.

There are many counts of this clone. At residue 12, TCRdb's protein is not the same as the translated DNA, so the protein here was read from the DNA. Gene labels here are mouse ones. The sequence runs out 3 residues before the end of the CDR3; the remainder is reconstructed from the germline J gene. This chain uses TRBV1 with TRBJ1-6; D is ambiguous. TRBJ1-6 is an ORF, with its function uncertain. This CDR3 region has 15 residues. Germline CDR1 is NSQYPW and CDR2 is LRSPGD (reference sequence). Trimming took 3 bases from V and 3 from J, leaving 9 bases between them. The sequenced part of the CDR3 DNA is TGCACCTGCAGTGCCGCACAAAGCTATAATTCGCCC. It yields the protein CTCSAAQSYNSP. The full-length CDR3 reads as CTCSAAQSYNSPLYF.

In the case of this clone: Gene and germline names: mouse. The sequenced fragment ends 4 residues before the CDR3 boundary, so the rest is inferred from the germline J gene. This chain connects TRBV17 to TRBJ2-3, with D maybe TRBD2 (5 bases). CDR1 and CDR2 (germline): MNHDT, YYDKIL. V lost 0 bases and J lost 1, with 8 bases in between. The CDR3 runs to 15 residues. The CDR3 DNA, read in part, is TGTGCTAGCAGTAGAGATCTGGGTCGTGCAGAA. Its protein is CASSRDLGRAE. The entire CDR3 protein is CASSRDLGRAETLYF.

About this clone: The genes and germline here are from mouse. Read coverage stops 4 residues before the CDR3 terminus; the germline J gene supplies the remainder. This chain links TRBV13-3 with TRBJ1-4; 9 bases align to TRBD1. The CDR3 runs 15 residues. Germline assignment: CDR1 NNHDY and CDR2 SYVADS. CDR3 DNA (partial): TGTGCCAGCAGTGATGCGGGACAGGGAGGCGAA. Protein product: CASSDAGQGGE. In full, the CDR3 is CASSDAGQGGERLFF. The whole variable domain, remainder taken from reference TRBV13-3 and TRBJ1-4, is EAAVTQSPRSKVAVTGGKVTLSCHQTNNHDYMYWYRQDTGHGLRLIHYSYVADSTEKGDIPDGYKASRPSQENFSLILELASLSQTAVYFCASSDAGQGGERLFFGHGTKLSVL.

This clone was counted at least ten times. The gene names given are mouse names. The read is 4 residues too short to cover the CDR3 end, so that end is filled in from the germline J gene. The rearrangement joins TRBV1 to TRBJ2-1, with D possibly matching TRBD1 (5 bases). CDR3 size: 14 residues. V was shortened by 5 bases and J by 1 base, with 9 bases between the two germline ends. Germline lookup yields CDR1 NSQYPW and CDR2 LRSPGD (reference sequence). Incomplete CDR3 DNA: TGCACCTGCAGTATCGGACAAAACTATGCT. This gives the protein CTCSIGQNYA. The full CDR3 protein reads CTCSIGQNYAEQFF.

Concerning this clone: Here the gene names and germline are mouse. The read halts 4 residues ahead of the CDR3 end, with the missing end drawn from the germline J gene. The chain has TRBV13-1 and TRBJ1-1, with TRBD1 as a possible D gene (6 bases). V lost 3 bases, J lost 0 bases, and 12 bases lay in between. The CDR3 is made up of 15 amino acids. Germline loops: CDR1 NSHNY, CDR2 SYGAGN. CDR3 DNA (partial): TGTGCCAGCAGTGGCCCGGGACACGCAAACACA. Protein sequence: CASSGPGHANT. The full CDR3 sequence reads CASSGPGHANTEVFF.

As for this clone: Gene names and germline match the mouse. The read stops 4 residues short of the end of the CDR3; the missing end is completed from the germline J gene. The chain uses TRBV13-1 and TRBJ2-3, with 10 bases fitting TRBD1. CDR3 length: 14 amino acids. Per germline, CDR1 NSHNY and CDR2 SYGAGN. Trimming cost V 9 bases and J 3 bases; bases outside gene matches: 7. The CDR3 sequence is CATYSGQGAETLYF. The DNA read from the CDR3 is TGTGCCACTTATTCGGGACAGGGGGCAGAA.

This clone turned up a few times. Possible read error: a much larger clone is one base away. The gene names given are mouse names. The read terminates 4 residues ahead of where the CDR3 ends, so the germline J gene completes it. The same CDR3 also results from other DNA sequences found in this sample. The chain couples TRBV13-1 to TRBJ2-7; 11 bases align to TRBD2. Germline CDR1 and CDR2: NSHNY and SYGAGN. V dropped 7 bases and J dropped 3; count of bases not matched to a gene: 3. CDR3 length: 13 amino acids. The CDR3 is CASSGLGVYEQYF. Incomplete CDR3 DNA: TGTGCCAGCTCGGGACTGGGGGTCTAT.

A note on this clone: Gene labels here are mouse ones. The read halts 4 residues ahead of the CDR3 end, with the missing end drawn from the germline J gene. The chain has TRBV13-3 and TRBJ2-3; 8 bases line up with TRBD2. Looked up from germline, CDR1 is NNHDY and CDR2 is SYVADS. This CDR3 spans 16 amino acids. After removal of 4 bases from V and 0 bases from J, the junction contained 7 bases not matched to a gene. CDR3 in amino acids: CASSPGGSTSAETLYF. Partial CDR3 DNA: TGTGCCAGCAGTCCTGGGGGGTCTACTAGTGCAGAA.

In its sample, this clone ranks as medium-sized (0.01 to 0.1%). The listed genes are named as in mouse. The CDR3 sequence is CASSDGQGYAEQFF. Incomplete CDR3 DNA: TGTGCCAGCAGTGATGGACAGGGGTATGCT. The rearrangement joins TRBV13-3 to TRBJ2-1; 8 bases are shared with TRBD1. The read ends 4 residues early relative to the CDR3; the germline J gene fills the gap. The CDR3 is 14 residues long. Losses at the gene ends were 0 bases for V and 4 bases for J; bases not matched to a gene: 0. Germline lookup yields CDR1 NNHDY and CDR2 SYVADS.

This clone turned up a few times. Any gene name here is a mouse gene name. The read terminates 4 residues before the CDR3 end, so the remaining end is supplied by the germline J gene. The chain uses TRBV19 and TRBJ1-4, with no clear D. The length of the CDR3 is 13 residues. Germline V gene sequence: CDR1 FNHDT, CDR2 SITEND (reference sequence). Deletions cut 3 bases from V and 4 bases from J, with 7 bases between. The sequenced part of the CDR3 DNA is TGTGCCAGCAGTAGAACAGTCAACGAA. As protein: CASSRTVNE. The full CDR3 reads CASSRTVNERLFF.

This clone was detected ten times or more. Mouse gene names apply. The CDR3 is cut off 4 residues early in the read; its end comes from the germline J gene. The rearrangement uses TRBV1 and TRBJ2-2; D ambiguous. V gave up 5 bases and J gave up 1 base, with 2 bases separating them. From germline, CDR1 is NSQYPW and CDR2 LRSPGD (reference sequence). The CDR3 spans 12 residues. The CDR3 is CTCSQNTGQLYF. The covered CDR3 bases are TGCACCTGCAGTCAAAACACCGGG.

As for this clone: Genes here carry mouse names. CDR3 DNA (partial): TGTGCCAGCAGCCCCGAGGGACTGGGATAT. This sequence encodes CASSPEGLGY. The full CDR3 protein reads CASSPEGLGYEQYF. V is TRBV19 and J is TRBJ2-7, with 9 bases fitting TRBD2. The read ends 4 residues before the CDR3 terminus; that terminus is restored from the germline J gene. Germline CDR1 is FNHDT and CDR2 is SITEND (reference sequence). This CDR3 comprises 14 residues.

To note about this clone: Mouse gene names and germline throughout. The CDR3: CASSLDSYEQYF. The sequenced part of the CDR3 DNA is TGTGCCAGCAGCCTCGACAGTTAT. The gene calls are TRBV14 and TRBJ2-7; TRBD1 might be the D (5 bases). The observed sequence ends 4 residues before the CDR3 terminus, with the missing tail filled in from the germline J gene. The germline gives CDR1 SGHDT, CDR2 FRDEAV. The CDR3 has 12 residues.

Details on this clone: The gene names here belong to mouse. Coverage ceases 4 residues before the CDR3 finishes, and the germline J gene fills in the end. This sequence joins TRBV19 and TRBJ2-5; 9 bases line up with TRBD1. This CDR3 is 15 amino acids long. Looked up from germline, CDR1 is FNHDT and CDR2 is SITEND (reference sequence). The DNA read from the CDR3 is TGTGCCAGCAGTATCATACAGGGGGCCGGGGAC. Its translation: CASSIIQGAGD. The whole CDR3 reads CASSIIQGAGDTQYF.

This clone was seen at least ten times. Mouse gene names and germline throughout. The CDR3 is cut off 4 residues early in the read; its end comes from the germline J gene. The chain employs TRBV13-3 and TRBJ1-2, with D unresolved. Germline loops: CDR1 NNHDY, CDR2 SYVADS. Trimming stripped 5 bases from V and 0 bases from J, with 8 bases between. The CDR3 has 13 amino acids. The CDR3 is CASRDTSNSDYTF. The sequenced CDR3 bases are TGTGCCAGCAGAGACACATCAAACTCC.

Notes on this clone: The listed TCRdb protein conflicts with the DNA translation at residue 13, and the protein shown is translated directly from the DNA. The germline and genes are mouse ones. The CDR3 end is not reached by the read, which stops 3 residues before it; the germline J gene fills it in. The chain employs TRBV13-1 and TRBJ1-3; the match to TRBD1 covers 7 bases. CDR3 size: 16 residues. Per the germline V gene, CDR1 is NSHNY and CDR2 is SYGAGN. Trimming took 2 bases from V and 0 from J; bases not matched to a gene: 5. CDR3 DNA (partial): TGTGCCAGCAGTGACATCGGGACAGCTTCTGGAAATACG. The encoded protein is CASSDIGTASGNT. The whole CDR3 sequence reads CASSDIGTASGNTLYF.